The entry below describes one T cell receptor beta chain. Original handling: Reference gene primers were amplified, and this amplification served to estimate nucleated cell counts. Only in-frame clones appear in the TCRdb table, and some are missing; sequencing was by immunoSEQ multiplex PCR. The D gene and trimming were derived from the DNA, and the V and J assignments and clone size from that table. The sample has fewer than 200,000 clones; approximately 84% are singletons. These data come from a study of blood T cell repertoires in COVID-19. Sequencing was done on a sample of peripheral blood. This clonotype was obtained from a woman older than 75 with COVID-19, enrolled during active disease.

The CDR3 spells CASSLRGAYNEQFF. The CDR3 nucleotides read TGTGCCAGCAGCCTCCGGGGGGCCTACAATGAGCAGTTCTTC. The chain has TRBV7-2 and TRBJ2-1, with 7 bases aligning to TRBD2. V shed 5 bases, J shed 2 bases, and the junction held 3 bases outside the gene matches. This CDR3 region has 14 residues. CDR1 and CDR2 (germline): SGHTA, FQGNSA.